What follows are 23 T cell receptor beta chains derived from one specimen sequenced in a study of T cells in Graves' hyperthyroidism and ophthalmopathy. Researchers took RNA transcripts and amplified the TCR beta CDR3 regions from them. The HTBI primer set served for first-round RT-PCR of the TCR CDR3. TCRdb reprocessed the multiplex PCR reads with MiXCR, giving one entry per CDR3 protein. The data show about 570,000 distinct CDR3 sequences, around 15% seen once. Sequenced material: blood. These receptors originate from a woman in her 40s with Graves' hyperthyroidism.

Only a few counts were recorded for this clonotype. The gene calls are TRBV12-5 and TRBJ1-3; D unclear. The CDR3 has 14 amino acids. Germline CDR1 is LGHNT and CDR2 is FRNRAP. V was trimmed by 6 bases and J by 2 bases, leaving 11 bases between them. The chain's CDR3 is CASGSTPPGNTIYF. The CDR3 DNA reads TGTGCTAGTGGGTCCACACCTCCTGGAAACACCATATATTTT. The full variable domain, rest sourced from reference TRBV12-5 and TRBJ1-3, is DARVTQTPRHKVTEMGQEVTMRCQPILGHNTVFWYRQTMMQGLELLAYFRNRAPLDDSGMPKDRFSAEMPDATLATLKIQPSEPRDSAVYFCASGSTPPGNTIYFGEGSWLTVV.

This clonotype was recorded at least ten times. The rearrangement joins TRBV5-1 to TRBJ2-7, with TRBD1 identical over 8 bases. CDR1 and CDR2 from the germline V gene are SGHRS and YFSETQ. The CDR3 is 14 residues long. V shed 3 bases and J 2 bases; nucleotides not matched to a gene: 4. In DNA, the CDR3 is TGCGCCAGCAGCTCGACAGGGGTCACCTACGAGCAGTACTTC. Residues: CASSSTGVTYEQYF.

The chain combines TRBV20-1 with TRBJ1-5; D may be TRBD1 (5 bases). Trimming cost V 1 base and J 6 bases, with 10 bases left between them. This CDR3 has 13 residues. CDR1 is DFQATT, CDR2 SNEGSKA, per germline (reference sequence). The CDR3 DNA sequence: TGCAGTGCTAGAGGGCCCGGGGGTCAGCCCCAGCATTTT. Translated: CSARGPGGQPQHF.

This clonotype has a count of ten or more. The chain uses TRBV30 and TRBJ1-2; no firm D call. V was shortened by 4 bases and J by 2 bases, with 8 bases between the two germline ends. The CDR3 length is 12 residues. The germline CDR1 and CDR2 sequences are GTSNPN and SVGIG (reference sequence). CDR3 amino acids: CAWTRLNYGYTF. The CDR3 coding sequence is TGTGCCTGGACCCGGCTGAACTATGGCTACACCTTC.

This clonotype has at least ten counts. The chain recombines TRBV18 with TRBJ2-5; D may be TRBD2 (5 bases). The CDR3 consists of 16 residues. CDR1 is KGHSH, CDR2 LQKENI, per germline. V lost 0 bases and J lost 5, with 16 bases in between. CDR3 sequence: CASSPPDSAFVETQYF. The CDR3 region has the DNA TGTGCCAGCTCACCACCCGATAGCGCATTCGTGGAGACCCAGTACTTC.

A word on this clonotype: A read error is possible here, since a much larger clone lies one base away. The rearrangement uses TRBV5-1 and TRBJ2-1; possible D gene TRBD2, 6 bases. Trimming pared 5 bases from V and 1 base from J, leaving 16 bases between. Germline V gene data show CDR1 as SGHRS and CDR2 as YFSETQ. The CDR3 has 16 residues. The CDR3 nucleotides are TGCGCCAGCAGGTCTACTGGCGGGACTTCCTACAATGAGCAGTTCTTC. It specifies CASRSTGGTSYNEQFF.

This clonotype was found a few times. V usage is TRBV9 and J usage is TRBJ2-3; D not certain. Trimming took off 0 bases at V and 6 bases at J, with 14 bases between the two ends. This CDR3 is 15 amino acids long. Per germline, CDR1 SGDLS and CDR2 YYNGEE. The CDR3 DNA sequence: TGTGCCAGCAGCGTAGATGACGGCTTCTTCGATACGCAGTATTTT. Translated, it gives CASSVDDGFFDTQYF.

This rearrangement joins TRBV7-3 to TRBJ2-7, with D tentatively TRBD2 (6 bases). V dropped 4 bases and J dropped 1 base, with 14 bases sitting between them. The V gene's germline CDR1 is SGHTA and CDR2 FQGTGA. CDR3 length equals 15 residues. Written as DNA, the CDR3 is TGTGCCAGCAGCTGGTTAGCGGCTCATTCCTACGAGCAGTACTTC. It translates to CASSWLAAHSYEQYF.

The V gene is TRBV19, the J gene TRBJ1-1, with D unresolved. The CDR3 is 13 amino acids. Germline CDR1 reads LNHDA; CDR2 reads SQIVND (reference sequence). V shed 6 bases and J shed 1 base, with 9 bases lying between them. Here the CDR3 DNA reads TGTGCCAGTAGGGTCGCGGGGAACACTGAAGCTTTCTTT. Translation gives CASRVAGNTEAFF.

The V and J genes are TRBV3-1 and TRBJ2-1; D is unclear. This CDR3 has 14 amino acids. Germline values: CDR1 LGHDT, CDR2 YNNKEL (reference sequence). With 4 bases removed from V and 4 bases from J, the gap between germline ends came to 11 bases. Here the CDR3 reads CASSPETAYNEQFF. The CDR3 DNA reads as TGTGCCAGCAGCCCAGAGACGGCTTACAATGAGCAGTTCTTC.

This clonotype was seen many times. The DNA of the CDR3 is TGTGCCAGCAGCCGGACTAGCGGGAGGTGGGCCCAAGAGACCCAGTACTTC. This encodes CASSRTSGRWAQETQYF. The gene calls are TRBV3-1 and TRBJ2-5; 14 nucleotides agree with TRBD2. The CDR3 is 17 amino acids. The trim removed 4 bases at V and 1 base at J, leaving 5 bases unmatched. Germline-derived CDR1 and CDR2 are LGHDT and YNNKEL (reference sequence).

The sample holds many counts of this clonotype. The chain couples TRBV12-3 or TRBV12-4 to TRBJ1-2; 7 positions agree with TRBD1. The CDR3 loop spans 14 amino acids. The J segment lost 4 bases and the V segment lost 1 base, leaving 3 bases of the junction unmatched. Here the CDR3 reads CASSLGDSFYGYTF. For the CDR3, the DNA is TGTGCCAGCAGTTTAGGGGACAGCTTCTATGGCTACACCTTC.

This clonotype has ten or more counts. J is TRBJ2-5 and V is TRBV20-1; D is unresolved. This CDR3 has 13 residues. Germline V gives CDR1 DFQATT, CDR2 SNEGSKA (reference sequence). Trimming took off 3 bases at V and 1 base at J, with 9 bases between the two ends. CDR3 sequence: CSASEGIQETQYF. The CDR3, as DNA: TGCAGTGCTAGTGAAGGGATCCAAGAGACCCAGTACTTC.

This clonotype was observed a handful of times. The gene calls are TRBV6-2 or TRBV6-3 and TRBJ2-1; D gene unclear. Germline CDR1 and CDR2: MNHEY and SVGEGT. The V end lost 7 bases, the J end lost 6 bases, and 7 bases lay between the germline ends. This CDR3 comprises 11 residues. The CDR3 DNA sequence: TGTGCCAGCACTACTTTCAATGAGCAGTTCTTC. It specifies CASTTFNEQFF.

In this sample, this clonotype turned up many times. Here the CDR3 DNA reads TGCGCCAGCAGCTTGGAACAGGACAATTCACCCCTCCACTTT. This sequence encodes CASSLEQDNSPLHF. The gene calls are TRBV5-1 and TRBJ1-6; tentatively, D is TRBD1 (5 bases). V was pared by 0 bases and J by 7 bases, with 8 bases between. This CDR3 has 14 residues. From germline, CDR1 is SGHRS and CDR2 YFSETQ.

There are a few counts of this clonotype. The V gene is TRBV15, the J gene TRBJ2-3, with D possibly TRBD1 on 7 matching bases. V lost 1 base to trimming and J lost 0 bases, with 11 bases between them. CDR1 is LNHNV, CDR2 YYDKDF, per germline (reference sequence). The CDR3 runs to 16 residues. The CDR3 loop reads CATSRVPGGSTDTQYF. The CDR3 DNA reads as TGTGCCACCAGCAGAGTCCCAGGGGGGAGCACAGATACGCAGTATTTT.

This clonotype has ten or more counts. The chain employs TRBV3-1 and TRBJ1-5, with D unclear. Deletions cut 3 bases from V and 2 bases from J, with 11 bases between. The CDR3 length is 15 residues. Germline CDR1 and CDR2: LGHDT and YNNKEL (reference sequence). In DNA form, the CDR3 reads TGTGCCAGCAGCCAGGAAGGGAGGGGCAATCAGCCCCAGCATTTT. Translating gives CASSQEGRGNQPQHF.

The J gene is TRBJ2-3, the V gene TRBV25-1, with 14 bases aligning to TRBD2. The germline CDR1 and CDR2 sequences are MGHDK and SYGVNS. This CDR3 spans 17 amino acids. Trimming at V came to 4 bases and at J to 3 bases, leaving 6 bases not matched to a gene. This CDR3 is CASSGPGTSGSTDTQYF. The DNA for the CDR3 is TGTGCCAGCAGTGGCCCCGGGACTAGCGGGAGTACAGATACGCAGTATTTT. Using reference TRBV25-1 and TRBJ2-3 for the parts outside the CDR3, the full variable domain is EADIYQTPRYLVIGTGKKITLECSQTMGHDKMYWYQQDPGMELHLIHYSYGVNSTEKGDLSSESTVSRIRTEHFPLTLESARPSHTSQYLCASSGPGTSGSTDTQYFGPGTRLTVL.

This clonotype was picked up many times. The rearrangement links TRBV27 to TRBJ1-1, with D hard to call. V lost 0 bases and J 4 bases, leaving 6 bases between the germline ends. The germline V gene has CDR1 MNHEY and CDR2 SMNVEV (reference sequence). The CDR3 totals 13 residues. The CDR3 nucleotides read TGTGCCAGCAGTTTATCTACGAGCACTGAAGCTTTCTTT. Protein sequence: CASSLSTSTEAFF.

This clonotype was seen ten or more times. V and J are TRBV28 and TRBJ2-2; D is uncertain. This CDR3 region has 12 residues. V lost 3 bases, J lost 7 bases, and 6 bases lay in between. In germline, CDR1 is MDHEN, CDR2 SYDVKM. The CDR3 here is CASSLNDGELFF. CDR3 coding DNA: TGTGCCAGCAGTTTGAACGACGGGGAGCTGTTTTTT. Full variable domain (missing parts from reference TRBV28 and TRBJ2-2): DVKVTQSSRYLVKRTGEKVFLECVQDMDHENMFWYRQDPGLGLRLIYFSYDVKMKEKGDIPEGYSVSREKKERFSLILESASTNQTSMYLCASSLNDGELFFGEGSRLTVL.

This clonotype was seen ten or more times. The CDR3 protein is CASSSAGGYEQYF. The CDR3 DNA is TGTGCCAGCAGTTCGGCGGGAGGTTACGAGCAGTACTTC. The chain has TRBV2 and TRBJ2-7; 8 bases line up with TRBD2. Germline CDR1 SNHLY, CDR2 FYNNEI. CDR3 length: 13 amino acids. With 5 bases clipped from V and 4 bases from J, the junction kept 4 bases outside the gene matches.

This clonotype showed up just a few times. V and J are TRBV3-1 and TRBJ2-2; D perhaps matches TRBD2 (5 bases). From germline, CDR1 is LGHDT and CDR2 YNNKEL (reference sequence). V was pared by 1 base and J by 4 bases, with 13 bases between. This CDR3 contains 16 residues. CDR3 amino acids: CASSQVLGSRTGELFF. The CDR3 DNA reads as TGTGCCAGCAGCCAAGTTTTGGGGAGTCGCACCGGGGAGCTGTTTTTT.

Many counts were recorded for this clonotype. For the CDR3, the DNA is TGCGCCAGCAGCTTGGTACAGGGACCCTACGAGCAGTACTTC. It encodes CASSLVQGPYEQYF. J is TRBJ2-7 and V is TRBV5-1, with D possibly being TRBD1 (6 bases). The CDR3 consists of 14 residues. V lost 0 bases to trimming and J lost 2 bases, with 9 bases between them. CDR1 and CDR2 (germline): SGHRS, YFSETQ.